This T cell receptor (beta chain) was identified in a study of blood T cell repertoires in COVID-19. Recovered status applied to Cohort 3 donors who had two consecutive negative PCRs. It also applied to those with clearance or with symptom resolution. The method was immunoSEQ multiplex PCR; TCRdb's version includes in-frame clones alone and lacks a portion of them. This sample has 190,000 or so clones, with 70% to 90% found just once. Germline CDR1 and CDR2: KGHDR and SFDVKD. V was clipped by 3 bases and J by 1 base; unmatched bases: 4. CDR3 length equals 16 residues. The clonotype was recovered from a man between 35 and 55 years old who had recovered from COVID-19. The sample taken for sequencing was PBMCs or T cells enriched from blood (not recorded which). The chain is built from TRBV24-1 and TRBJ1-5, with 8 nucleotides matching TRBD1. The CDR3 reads CATSDTTGASNQPQHF. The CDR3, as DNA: TGTGCCACCAGTGATACGACAGGGGCAAGCAATCAGCCCCAGCATTTT.